This T cell receptor (beta chain) was sequenced during a study of CD8+ T cells in alopecia areata. Background on the study: For 6 to 18 months, tofacitinib was taken, and 6 months off drug followed.

Indicated treatment: oral pan-JAK inhibitor, 5-10 mg twice daily. RNA extraction and reverse transcription yielded cDNA as sequencing template. Only in-frame clones appear in the TCRdb table, and some are missing; sequencing was by immunoSEQ multiplex PCR. The sample contains 90,000 to 120,000 clones, around 84% of which appear only once. Germline CDR1 reads SGHDT; CDR2 reads YYEEEE. Trimming removed 1 base from V and 0 bases from J; junction bases left unmatched: 5. The CDR3 sequence is 16 residues long. This clone came up a few times. This receptor was identified in a human donor with alopecia areata. J is TRBJ2-5 and V is TRBV5-6, with 8 bases lining up with TRBD2. Sequencing was performed on CD8+ T cells sorted from blood, taken at week 24, from a patient treated with tofacitinib. CDR3 region: CASSLFARGDQETQYF. DNA for the CDR3: TGTGCCAGCAGCTTGTTTGCGCGGGGGGACCAAGAGACCCAGTACTTC.